The clone carrying this T cell receptor (beta chain) was detected only a few times. Method: immunoSEQ multiplex PCR; TCRdb's copy keeps in-frame clones and lacks some. Among around 19,000 clones, 65% to 70% were seen once, and the ten largest hold 15% to 20%. The sample comes from a study of somatic mutations in cytotoxic T cells in rheumatoid arthritis. CDR1 MGHRA and CDR2 YSYEKL come from the germline V gene. With 1 base clipped from V and 7 bases from J, the junction kept 3 bases outside the gene matches. There are 14 residues in the CDR3. The chain links TRBV4-1 to TRBJ2-1, with 8 bases fitting TRBD1. This clonotype originated in an adult with rheumatoid arthritis. The specimen was CD8+ T cells sorted from blood. The CDR3 DNA is TGCGCCAGCAGCCAAGCGACAGGGGAGAATGAGCAGTTCTTC. This translates into CASSQATGENEQFF.